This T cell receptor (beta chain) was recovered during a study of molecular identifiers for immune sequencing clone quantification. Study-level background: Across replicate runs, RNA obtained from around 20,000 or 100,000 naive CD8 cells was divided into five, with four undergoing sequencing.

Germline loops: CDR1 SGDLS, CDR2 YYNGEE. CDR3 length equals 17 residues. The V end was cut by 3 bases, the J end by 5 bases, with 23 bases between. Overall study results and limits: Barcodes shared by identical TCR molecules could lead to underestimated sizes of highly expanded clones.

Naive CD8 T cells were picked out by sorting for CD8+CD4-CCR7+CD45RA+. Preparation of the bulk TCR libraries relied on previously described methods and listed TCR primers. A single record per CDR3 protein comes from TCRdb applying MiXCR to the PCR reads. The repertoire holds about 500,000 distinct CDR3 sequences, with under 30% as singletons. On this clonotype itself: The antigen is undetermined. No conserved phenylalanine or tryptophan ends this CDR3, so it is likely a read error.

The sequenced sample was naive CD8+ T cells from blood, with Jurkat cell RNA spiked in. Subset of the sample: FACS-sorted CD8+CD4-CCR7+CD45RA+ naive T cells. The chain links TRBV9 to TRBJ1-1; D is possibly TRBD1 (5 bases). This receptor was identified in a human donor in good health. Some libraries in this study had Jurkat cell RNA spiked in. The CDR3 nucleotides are TGTGCCAGCAGCGCGCTGGGGGGGGGAATCGGGAAAACTGAAGCTTTCATT. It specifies CASSALGGGIGKTEAFI.